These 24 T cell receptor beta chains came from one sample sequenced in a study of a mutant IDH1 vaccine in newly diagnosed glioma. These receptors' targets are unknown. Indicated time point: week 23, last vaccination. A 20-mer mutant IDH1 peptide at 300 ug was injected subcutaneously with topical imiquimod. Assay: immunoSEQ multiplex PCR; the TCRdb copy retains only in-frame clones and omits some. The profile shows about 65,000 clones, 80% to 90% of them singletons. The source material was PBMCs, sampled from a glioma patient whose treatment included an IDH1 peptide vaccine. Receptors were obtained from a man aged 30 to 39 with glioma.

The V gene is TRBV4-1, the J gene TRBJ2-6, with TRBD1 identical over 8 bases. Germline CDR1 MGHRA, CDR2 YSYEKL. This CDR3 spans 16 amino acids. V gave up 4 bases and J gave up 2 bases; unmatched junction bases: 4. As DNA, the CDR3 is TGCGCCAGCAGCCTAACGACAGGGGCTGGGGCCAACGTCCTGACTTTC. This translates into CASSLTTGAGANVLTF.

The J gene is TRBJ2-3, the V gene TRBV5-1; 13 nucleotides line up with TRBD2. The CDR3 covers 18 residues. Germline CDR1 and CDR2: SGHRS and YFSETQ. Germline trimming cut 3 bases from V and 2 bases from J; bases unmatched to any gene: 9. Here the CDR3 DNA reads TGCGCCAGCAGCTCTTCTTGGACTAGCGGGGGCTCCACAGATACGCAGTATTTT. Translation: CASSSSWTSGGSTDTQYF.

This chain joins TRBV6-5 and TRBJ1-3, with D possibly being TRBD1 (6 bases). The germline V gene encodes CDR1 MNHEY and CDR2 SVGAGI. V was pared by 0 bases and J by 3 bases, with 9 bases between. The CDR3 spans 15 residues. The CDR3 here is CASSYSTGNGNTIYF. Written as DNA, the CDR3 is TGTGCCAGCAGTTACTCAACAGGGAATGGAAACACCATATATTTT.

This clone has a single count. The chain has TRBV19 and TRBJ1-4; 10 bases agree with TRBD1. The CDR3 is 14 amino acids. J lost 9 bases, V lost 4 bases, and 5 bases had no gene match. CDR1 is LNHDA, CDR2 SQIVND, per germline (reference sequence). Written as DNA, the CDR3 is TGTGCCAGTAGTACGGGACAGGGGCTTCAAAAACTGTTTTTT. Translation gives CASSTGQGLQKLFF.

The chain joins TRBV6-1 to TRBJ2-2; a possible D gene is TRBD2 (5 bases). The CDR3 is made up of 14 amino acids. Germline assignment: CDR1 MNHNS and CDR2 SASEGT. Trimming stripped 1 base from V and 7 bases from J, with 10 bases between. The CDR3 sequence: CASSEVLGVGELFF. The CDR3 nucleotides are TGTGCCAGCAGTGAAGTTCTCGGGGTCGGGGAGCTGTTTTTT.

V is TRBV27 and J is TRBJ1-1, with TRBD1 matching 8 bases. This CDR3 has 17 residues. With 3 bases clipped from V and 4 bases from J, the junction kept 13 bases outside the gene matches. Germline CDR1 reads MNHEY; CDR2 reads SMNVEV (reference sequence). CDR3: CASSFGSQGAFITEAFF. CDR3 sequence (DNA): TGTGCCAGCAGTTTTGGAAGCCAGGGGGCTTTTATCACTGAAGCTTTCTTT.

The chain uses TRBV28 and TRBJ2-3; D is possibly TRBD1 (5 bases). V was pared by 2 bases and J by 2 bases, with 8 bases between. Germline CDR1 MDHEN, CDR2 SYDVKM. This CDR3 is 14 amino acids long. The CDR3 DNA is TGTGCCAGCAGTTTAATGGGGCACACAGATACGCAGTATTTT. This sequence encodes CASSLMGHTDTQYF. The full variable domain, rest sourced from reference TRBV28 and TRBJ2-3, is DVKVTQSSRYLVKRTGEKVFLECVQDMDHENMFWYRQDPGLGLRLIYFSYDVKMKEKGDIPEGYSVSREKKERFSLILESASTNQTSMYLCASSLMGHTDTQYFGPGTRLTVL.

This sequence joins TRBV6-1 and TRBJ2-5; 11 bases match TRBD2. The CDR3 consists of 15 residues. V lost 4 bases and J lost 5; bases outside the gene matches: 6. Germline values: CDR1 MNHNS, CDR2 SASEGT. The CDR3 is CASSVLAGGRETQYF. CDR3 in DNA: TGTGCCAGCAGTGTCTTAGCGGGGGGGCGGGAGACCCAGTACTTC.

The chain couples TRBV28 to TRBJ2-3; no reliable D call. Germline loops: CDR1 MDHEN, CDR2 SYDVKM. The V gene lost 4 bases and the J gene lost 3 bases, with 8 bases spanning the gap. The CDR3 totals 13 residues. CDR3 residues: CASSSFGTDTQYF. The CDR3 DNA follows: TGTGCCAGCAGTTCCTTTGGGACAGATACGCAGTATTTT.

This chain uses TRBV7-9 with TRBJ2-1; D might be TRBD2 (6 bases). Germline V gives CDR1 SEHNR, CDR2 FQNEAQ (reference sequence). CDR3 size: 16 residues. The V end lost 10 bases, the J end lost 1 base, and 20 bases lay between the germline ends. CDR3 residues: CATPGVAGSSYNEQFF. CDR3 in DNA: TGTGCCACCCCGGGGGTTGCGGGGAGTTCCTACAATGAGCAGTTCTTC.

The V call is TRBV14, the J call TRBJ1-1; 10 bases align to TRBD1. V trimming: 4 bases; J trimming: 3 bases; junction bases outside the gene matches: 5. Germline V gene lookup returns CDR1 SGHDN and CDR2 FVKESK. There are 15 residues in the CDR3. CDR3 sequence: CASSRQGAFDTEAFF. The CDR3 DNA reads TGTGCCAGCAGCCGACAGGGGGCCTTCGACACTGAAGCTTTCTTT.

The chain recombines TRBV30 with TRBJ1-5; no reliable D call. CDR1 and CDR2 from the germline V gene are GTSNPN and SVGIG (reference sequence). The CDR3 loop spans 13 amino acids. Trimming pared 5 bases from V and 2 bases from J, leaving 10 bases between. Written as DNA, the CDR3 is TGTGCCTGGTCGATCCAGGGCAATCAGCCCCAGCATTTT. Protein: CAWSIQGNQPQHF.

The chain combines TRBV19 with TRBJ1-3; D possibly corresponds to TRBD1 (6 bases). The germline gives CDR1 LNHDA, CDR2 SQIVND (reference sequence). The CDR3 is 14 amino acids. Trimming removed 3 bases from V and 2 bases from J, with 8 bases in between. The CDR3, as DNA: TGTGCCAGTAGTATCGGGGGGCCTGGAAACACCATATATTTT. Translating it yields CASSIGGPGNTIYF.

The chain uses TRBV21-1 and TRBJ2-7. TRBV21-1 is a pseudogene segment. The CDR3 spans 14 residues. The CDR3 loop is CASRIHTASYEQYF. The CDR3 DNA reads TGTGCCAGCAGAATACACACTGCTTCCTACGAGCAGTACTTC.

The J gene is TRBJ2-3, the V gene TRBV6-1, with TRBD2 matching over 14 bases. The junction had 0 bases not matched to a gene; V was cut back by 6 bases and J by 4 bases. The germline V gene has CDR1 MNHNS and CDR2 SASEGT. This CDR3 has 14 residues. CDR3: CASRGLAGADTQYF. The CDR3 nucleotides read TGTGCCAGCAGGGGACTAGCGGGGGCAGATACGCAGTATTTT.

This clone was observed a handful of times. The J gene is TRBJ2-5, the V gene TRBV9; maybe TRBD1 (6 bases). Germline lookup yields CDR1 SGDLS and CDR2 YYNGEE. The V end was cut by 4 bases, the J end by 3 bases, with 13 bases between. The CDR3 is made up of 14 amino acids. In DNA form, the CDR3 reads TGTGCCAGCAGCCCTCACAGGGTGGAAGAGACCCAGTACTTC. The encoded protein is CASSPHRVEETQYF.

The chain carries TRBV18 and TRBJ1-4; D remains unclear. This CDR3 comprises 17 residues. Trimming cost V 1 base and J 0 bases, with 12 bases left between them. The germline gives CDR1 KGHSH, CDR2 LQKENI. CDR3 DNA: TGTGCCAGCTCACCACGAGGGCCCGGTGCAACTAATGAAAAACTGTTTTTT. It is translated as CASSPRGPGATNEKLFF.

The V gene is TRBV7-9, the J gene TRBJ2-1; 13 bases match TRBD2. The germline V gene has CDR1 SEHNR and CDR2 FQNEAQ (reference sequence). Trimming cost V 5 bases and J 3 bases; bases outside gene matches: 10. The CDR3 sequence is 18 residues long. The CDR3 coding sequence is TGTGCCAGCAGCCTTCGTATCAGGACTAGCGGGGGCTACAATGAGCAGTTCTTC. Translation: CASSLRIRTSGGYNEQFF.

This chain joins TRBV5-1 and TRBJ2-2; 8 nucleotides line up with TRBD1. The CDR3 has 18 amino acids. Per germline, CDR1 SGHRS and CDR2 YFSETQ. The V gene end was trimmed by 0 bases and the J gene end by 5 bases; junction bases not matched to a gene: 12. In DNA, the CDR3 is TGCGCCAGCAGCTTGGATCCCCCAGGGGGCCTGGGGACCGGGGAGCTGTTTTTT. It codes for CASSLDPPGGLGTGELFF.

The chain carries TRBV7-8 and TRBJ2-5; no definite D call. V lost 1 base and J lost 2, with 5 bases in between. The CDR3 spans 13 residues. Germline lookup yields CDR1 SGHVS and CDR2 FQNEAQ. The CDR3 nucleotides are TGTGCCAGCAGCTTAGTGGCGCAAGAGACCCAGTACTTC. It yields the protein CASSLVAQETQYF.

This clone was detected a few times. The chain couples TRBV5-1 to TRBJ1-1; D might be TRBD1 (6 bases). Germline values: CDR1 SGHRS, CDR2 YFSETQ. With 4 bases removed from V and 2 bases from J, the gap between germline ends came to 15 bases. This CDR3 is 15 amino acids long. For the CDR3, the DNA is TGCGCCAGCAGCGGGGGGCGGCAGACCAACACTGAAGCTTTCTTT. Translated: CASSGGRQTNTEAFF.

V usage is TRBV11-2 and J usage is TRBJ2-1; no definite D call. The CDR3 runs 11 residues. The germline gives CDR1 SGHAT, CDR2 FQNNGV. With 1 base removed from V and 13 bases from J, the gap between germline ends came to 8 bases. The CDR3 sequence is CASSLGKPQFF. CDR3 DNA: TGTGCCAGCAGCTTAGGCAAACCTCAGTTCTTC.

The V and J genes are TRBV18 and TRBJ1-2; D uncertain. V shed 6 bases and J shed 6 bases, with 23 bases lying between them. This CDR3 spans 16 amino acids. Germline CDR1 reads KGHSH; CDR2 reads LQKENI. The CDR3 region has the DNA TGTGCCAGCTCCCCTAACTCGGGCGCGGGAGCGAATGGCTACACCTTC. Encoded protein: CASSPNSGAGANGYTF.

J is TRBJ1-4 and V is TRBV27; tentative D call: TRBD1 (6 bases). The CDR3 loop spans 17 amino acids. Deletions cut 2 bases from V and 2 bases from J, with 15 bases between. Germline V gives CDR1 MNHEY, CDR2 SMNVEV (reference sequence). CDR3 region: CASSLQQGELTNEKLFF. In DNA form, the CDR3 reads TGTGCCAGCAGTTTACAACAGGGTGAACTGACTAATGAAAAACTGTTTTTT. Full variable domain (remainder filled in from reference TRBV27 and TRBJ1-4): EAQVTQNPRYLITVTGKKLTVTCSQNMNHEYMSWYRQDPGLGLRQIYYSMNVEVTDKGDVPEGYKVSRKEKRNFPLILESPSPNQTSLYFCASSLQQGELTNEKLFFGSGTQLSVL.